Below, one TCR beta chain is given with its context. In this sample, this clone turned up a few times. The target of this receptor is not known. No qualities accompany the bases; no much larger clone lies one base away. This specimen comes from a study of CD8+ T cells in alopecia areata (dated 2018 in TCRdb). In terms of the full investigation: Treated patients were enrolled in an open-label pilot trial of oral tofacitinib at 5 to 10 mg twice daily for moderate-to-severe alopecia areata. Patients stayed on tofacitinib for 6 to 18 months and then had 6 months of follow-up off drug so that delayed response and recurrence could be assessed. For the treated patients, the SALT score, which quantifies what percentage of scalp surface area is affected, served as the measure of disease severity. To study T cell clonal expansion in alopecia areata, the researchers applied high-throughput TCRbeta sequencing to both the C3H/HeJ mouse model and human patients. Scalp tissue and sorted CD4+ and CD8+ peripheral blood T cells from patchy and totalis/universalis alopecia areata patients and from healthy controls were covered by human TCRbeta sequencing. Biopsies were taken from tofacitinib-treated patients at baseline and at 4 and 24 weeks of treatment, and a later scalp biopsy was taken in several of the tofacitinib-treated patients. Scalp clonality was compared across normal scalp (n=4), patchy alopecia areata scalp (n=8), and alopecia totalis/universalis scalp (n=8). RNA was obtained with the PAXgene miRNA kit for fixed scalp, the miRNeasy kit for PBMCs, and the RNeasy kit for mouse skin. Amplification of TCRbeta CDR3 regions was done by immunoSEQ multiplex PCR using 35 Vbeta forward primers and 13 Jbeta reverse primers. Results the study describes overall, beyond this receptor: Because the treated cohort was small and included a single nonresponder, larger studies are needed to assess links between baseline CD8+ expansion and response. Scalp TCR repertoire analysis is complicated because resident alphabeta T cells in normal human skin are also sequenced, whereas mouse skin is dominated by gammadelta T cells. Tofacitinib significantly decreased scalp clonality and the number of expanded CD8+ clones among the top 100 scalp clones. Higher clonality and more expanded CD8+ clones were observed in lesional scalp than in normal scalp, particularly in alopecia totalis/universalis, a finding suggestive of antigenic drive. During tofacitinib treatment, many expanded lesional clones stuck around in both scalp and blood, and this persistence may partly explain why relapse happens after treatment is stopped. Compared with mice, TCR sequences shared between patients were less clear, possibly partly because of HLA diversity across the patient population.

The intended sense of this specimen's time point label: less than 30 weeks on oral tofacitinib. The sample's treatment or condition label, in plain terms: oral pan-JAK inhibitor, 5-10 mg twice daily. Peripheral blood and lesional scalp punch biopsies were obtained from patients with alopecia areata. PBMCs were isolated by density centrifugation and stained for CD3, CD4 and CD8, and CD4+ and CD8+ T cells were sorted on a FACSAria. The library was prepared using the immunoSEQ multiplex PCR assay. RNA was extracted from all samples and reverse transcribed into cDNA as template for TCR sequencing. SuperScript III was used for first-strand cDNA synthesis, primed with a 2:1 mix of oligo-dT and random hexamers. Amplification bias was assessed with a synthetic immune receptor repertoire, and residual bias was removed computationally. In the paper's pipeline: Raw reads were preprocessed to remove errors, and CDR3 was defined by IMGT conventions from the conserved cysteine to phenylalanine. Clonality was calculated as 1 minus Shannon entropy normalized by log2 of the number of productive unique TCRs. CD4 or CD8 identity of scalp clones was inferred by cross-referencing scalp TCRbeta sequences with sorted blood CD4 and CD8 repertoires. This immuneACCESS table, as held by TCRdb, lists in-frame sequences with V and J called but not all clones. Of the missing ones, under half trace to an unresolved V gene in checked studies; the others have no known cause. V, J and clone size were drawn from that table, and D and trimming were deduced from the DNA. For this sample there are approximately 160,000 clones; around 60% appear just once. The ten top clones hold approximately 14% of the sample.

The CDR3 runs 12 residues from the cysteine to the phenylalanine. Only CDR3 DNA remains: 36 bases, in frame from the first base. V is reduced by 6 bases and J by 6 bases, leaving a spacing of 9 bases between them. Source: CD4+ T cells sorted from blood, taken at week 24, from a patient treated with tofacitinib. The receptor comes from a human donor with alopecia areata. The rearranged chain carries TRBV23-1 and TRBJ1-5; TRBD1 is a weak D gene call, 5 bases matching. TRBV23-1 is an ORF for which the function is uncertain. The CDR3 amino acid sequence is: CASSRAAQPQHF. In nucleotide form, the sequence is TGCGCCAGCAGCAGGGCCGCTCAGCCCCAGCATTTT.